Following are 10 T cell receptor beta chains from one sample sequenced in a study of response to subunit inactivated influenza vaccine. TCRdb called the RT-PCR reads again in MiXCR, with one record for every CDR3 protein. The sample carries over 300,000 distinct CDR3 sequences, 20% to 25% recorded once. The sequenced sample was PBMCs from blood, obtained about 19 months after vaccination. All receptors come from a man between 50 and 75 years old who received an inactivated influenza vaccine.

The genes are TRBV20-1 and TRBJ1-5; D remains unclear. The germline V gene has CDR1 DFQATT and CDR2 SNEGSKA (reference sequence). V was pared by 2 bases and J by 2 bases, with 4 bases between. There are 12 residues in the CDR3. The CDR3 DNA follows: TGCAGTGCTAGATATCGCAATCAGCCCCAGCATTTT. Protein product: CSARYRNQPQHF.

This clonotype has only a few counts. Relative to the germline gene, one junction end is altered; a read error may explain this. The chain links TRBV15 to TRBJ1-3; no reliable D call. CDR3 length equals 15 residues. CDR1 is LNHNV and CDR2 is YYDKDF in the germline V gene (reference sequence). CDR3 sequence reads: CATSRDSGSGNAIYF. CDR3 DNA sequence: TGTGCCACCAGCAGAGATTCGGGATCTGGAAACGCCATATATTTT.

Worth noting for this clonotype: As the CDR3 is not closed by the conserved phenylalanine or tryptophan, this likely results from a read error. The J gene is TRBJ1-2, the V gene TRBV12-3 or TRBV12-4, with D possibly TRBD1 on 5 matching bases. CDR3 length equals 12 residues. V lost 5 bases and J 8 bases, leaving 12 bases between the germline ends. CDR3 region: CASSAGAEGYTI. CDR3 sequence (DNA): TGTGCCAGCAGTGCCGGGGCGGAAGGCTACACCATC.

The chain recombines TRBV5-1 with TRBJ1-1; 8 bases align to TRBD1. V shed 1 base, J shed 1 base, and the junction held 6 bases outside the gene matches. The V gene's germline CDR1 is SGHRS and CDR2 YFSETQ. The CDR3 extends over 16 amino acids. CDR3: CASSLRAGGSNTEAFF. CDR3 coding DNA: TGCGCCAGCAGCTTGCGAGCAGGGGGCTCGAACACTGAAGCTTTCTTT.

This clonotype was found a few times. The gene calls are TRBV20-1 and TRBJ1-1; a possible D gene is TRBD1 (5 bases). The CDR3 is 14 residues long. V lost 0 bases and J lost 1, with 9 bases in between. The germline V gene encodes CDR1 DFQATT and CDR2 SNEGSKA (reference sequence). The CDR3 nucleotides are TGCAGTGCTAGAGACGGGGGACCGAACACTGAAGCTTTCTTT. Translated, it gives CSARDGGPNTEAFF.

The rearrangement joins TRBV29-1 to TRBJ2-5, with 9 bases lining up with TRBD1. The V and J ends lost 8 bases and 2 bases, in that order; junction bases with no gene match: 15. Looked up from germline, CDR1 is SQVTM and CDR2 is ANQGSEA. The CDR3 consists of 16 residues. The chain's CDR3 is CSPLRPRTGVQETQYF. The CDR3 DNA reads as TGCAGCCCCCTAAGACCCAGGACAGGGGTTCAAGAGACCCAGTACTTC.

This clonotype was picked up a small number of times. The V call is TRBV3-1, the J call TRBJ2-1, with a weak D call TRBD2 (6 bases). Trimming removed 1 base from V and 9 bases from J, with 7 bases in between. CDR3 length equals 12 residues. In germline, CDR1 is LGHDT, CDR2 YNNKEL (reference sequence). CDR3 region: CASSQGGGEQFF. The CDR3 region has the DNA TGTGCCAGCAGCCAAGGGGGAGGTGAGCAGTTCTTC.

V is TRBV6-2 or TRBV6-3 and J is TRBJ2-2, with D hard to call. Germline lookup yields CDR1 MNHEY and CDR2 SVGEGT. The CDR3 loop spans 13 amino acids. V shed 2 bases and J shed 3 bases, with 4 bases lying between them. The CDR3: CASSYQYTGELFF. The CDR3 bases are TGTGCCAGCAGTTACCAGTACACCGGGGAGCTGTTTTTT.

This clonotype was seen a few times. The chain couples TRBV3-1 to TRBJ1-3; a weak D match, TRBD1 (5 bases). The CDR3 extends over 16 amino acids. The ends were cut back, 4 bases at V and 3 bases at J, with 16 bases in the middle. CDR1 LGHDT and CDR2 YNNKEL come from the germline V gene (reference sequence). As DNA, the CDR3 is TGTGCCAGCAGCCCCGGGGACCCGTTTGGTGGAAACACCATATATTTT. Translated, it gives CASSPGDPFGGNTIYF.

The chain links TRBV6-1 to TRBJ1-3, with TRBD1 as a possible D gene (5 bases). V shed 5 bases and J shed 0 bases, with 14 bases lying between them. Germline CDR1 is MNHNS and CDR2 is SASEGT. This CDR3 has 16 amino acids. The CDR3 nucleotides read TGTGCCAGCAGTCGGCGGGACGGCTACTCTGGAAACACCATATATTTT. Its protein product is CASSRRDGYSGNTIYF.